A selection of T cell receptor delta chains follows, all from one sample in a study of gamma-delta T cells after stem cell transplantation. TCRdb reprocessed the RT-PCR reads through CATT. The sample lists about 14,000 delta-chain clones; approximately 33% were seen once. The specimen sequenced was gamma-delta T cells. All receptors derive from a human donor. It is not recorded whose cells these are; they may come from a transplant donor. CDR3s include the opening cysteine and the closing phenylalanine or tryptophan. The order of the fields is J gene, V gene, clone size, D gene, CDR3 protein, CDR3 DNA. A D gene is named only where the DNA matches it firmly. Rows give clone size only sometimes, using once, few, many, or a class for an expanded clone.

TRDJ3	TRDV1	few	TRDD3	CALGEVPYSLGDFAWDTRQMFF	TGTGCTCTTGGGGAAGTCCCCTATTCCCTGGGGGATTTTGCCTGGGACACCCGACAGATGTTTTTC
TRDJ3	TRDV2	NA	TRDD3	CACDVLGDTRSWDTRQMFF	TGTGCCTGTGACGTACTGGGGGATACTCGCTCCTGGGACACCCGACAGATGTTTTTC
TRDJ2	TRDV2	NA	TRDD3	CACDPTGGYRAQLFF	TGTGCCTGTGATCCTACTGGGGGATACAGAGCACAACTCTTCTTT
TRDJ1	TRDV1	NA	NA	CAPGALGVPLGTGDLIF	TGTGCTCCTGGGGCCCTTGGTGTCCCTCTCGGTACTGGTGACCTCATCTTT
TRDJ1	TRDV3	NA	TRDD3	CAFFGGNWGYVEDTDKLIF	TGTGCCTTTTTCGGGGGAAATTGGGGATACGTGGAGGACACCGATAAACTCATCTTT
TRDJ1	TRDV2	few	TRDD3	CACDPILGELLTDKLIF	TGTGCCTGTGATCCCATACTGGGGGAACTCCTCACCGATAAACTCATCTTT
TRDJ2	TRDV2	few	NA	CACDTWGSAQLFF	TGTGCCTGTGACACCTGGGGATCAGCACAACTCTTCTTT
TRDJ1	TRDV2	NA	NA	CACDAGWGSSTDKLIF	TGTGCCTGTGACGCCGGCTGGGGATCCTCCACCGATAAACTCATCTTT
TRDJ2	TRDV2	few	NA	CACDTLGTGTLTAQLFF	TGTGCCTGTGACACCCTGGGGACTGGGACTTTGACAGCACAACTCTTCTTT
TRDJ1	TRDV1	few	TRDD3	CALGELLPWGIDGDKLIF	TGTGCTCTTGGGGAACTTCTACCGTGGGGGATCGATGGCGATAAACTCATCTTT
TRDJ3	TRDV2	NA	TRDD3	CACDSVLGDTDTWDTRPMFF	TGTGCCTGTGACAGCGTACTGGGGGATACTGACACCTGGGACACCCGCCCGATGTTTTTC
TRDJ2	TRDV2	NA	NA	CACDTGDGAAQLFF	TGTGCCTGTGACACCGGGGATGGGGCAGCACAACTCTTCTTT
TRDJ3	TRDV2	NA	TRDD3	CACDIVLGDTDTWDTRQMFF	TGTGCCTGTGACATCGTACTGGGGGATACTGACACCTGGGACACCCGACAGATGTTTTTC
TRDJ3	TRDV2	NA	TRDD3	CACDTGGSRSWYTRQMFF	TGTGCCTGTGACACCGGGGGATCCCGCTCCTGGTACACCCGACAGATGTTTTTC
TRDJ1	TRDV1	NA	TRDD3	CALGERVILRWGILYTDKLIF	TGTGCTCTTGGGGAAAGGGTAATCCTACGCTGGGGGATATTGTACACCGATAAACTCATCTTT
TRDJ1	TRDV3	NA	NA	CAFPIFIRPGWHISPTYTDKLIF	TGTGCCTTCCCAATCTTCATAAGACCCGGCTGGCACATATCTCCAACGTACACCGATAAACTCATCTTT
TRDJ3	TRDV2	few	TRDD3	CACDSWGTPRAWDTRQMFF	TGTGCCTGTGACTCCTGGGGGACCCCACGTGCCTGGGACACCCGACAGATGTTTTTC
TRDJ1	TRDV3	few	TRDD3	CAFTPYVWRGYAGGTDKLIF	TGTGCCTTTACTCCCTACGTATGGAGGGGATACGCGGGAGGAACCGATAAACTCATCTTT
TRDJ1	TRDV2	NA	TRDD3	CACDTRVRSGGCTYTDKLIF	TGTGCCTGTGACACCCGGGTCCGATCTGGGGGATGCACGTACACCGATAAACTCATCTTT
TRDJ2	TRDV1	NA	TRDD3	CALGDVYTRRLGELTAQLFF	TGTGCTCTTGGGGACGTTTATACCCGACGACTGGGGGAGCTGACAGCACAACTCTTCTTT
TRDJ1	TRDV2	few	NA	CACDTGFTGPIGSDKLIF	TGTGCCTGTGACACCGGTTTTACTGGCCCCATCGGGAGCGATAAACTCATCTTT
TRDJ1	TRDV3	few	TRDD3	CAWSYPGWGIRCNTDKLIF	TGTGCCTGGTCCTACCCCGGCTGGGGGATACGCTGTAACACCGATAAACTCATCTTT
TRDJ3	TRDV2	NA	TRDD3	CACDSTGESSWDTRKMFF	TGTGCCTGTGACAGTACTGGGGAGAGCTCCTGGGACACCCGAAAGATGTTTTTC
TRDJ1	TRDV2	few	TRDD3	CACDTELGDTGVVRTDKLIF	TGTGCCTGTGACACCGAACTGGGGGATACGGGTGTGGTACGCACCGATAAACTCATCTTT
TRDJ3	TRDV2	NA	TRDD3	CACDTVPWGIPWDTRQMFF	TGTGCCTGTGACACCGTACCCTGGGGGATACCCTGGGACACCCGACAGATGTTTTTC
TRDJ1	TRDV1	few	NA	CALGEPAFRRGYVSYTDKLIF	TGTGCTCTTGGGGAACCTGCCTTCCGTCGAGGATATGTATCGTACACCGATAAACTCATCTTT
TRDJ1	TRDV1	NA	TRDD3	CALGELPPSYRAPLGDTRRTTDKLIF	TGTGCTCTTGGGGAACTTCCCCCTTCCTACCGAGCCCCTCTGGGGGATACGAGACGAACCACCGATAAACTCATCTTT
TRDJ1	TRDV2	NA	NA	CACDRPILVDLGYTDKLIF	TGTGCCTGTGACCGGCCCATACTGGTGGATCTGGGGTACACCGATAAACTCATCTTT
TRDJ1	TRDV1	few	NA	CALGELRSADKLIF	TGTGCTCTTGGGGAACTAAGGTCCGCCGATAAACTCATCTTT
TRDJ1	TRAV29/DV5	NA	NA	CAASAHPPRGALHAGDTDKLIF	TGTGCAGCAAGCGCGCACCCGCCTCGGGGTGCATTGCACGCTGGGGATACCGATAAACTCATCTTT
TRDJ1	TRDV2	NA	TRDD3	CACDIVGDTDKLIF	TGTGCCTGTGACATTGTGGGGGACACCGATAAACTCATCTTC